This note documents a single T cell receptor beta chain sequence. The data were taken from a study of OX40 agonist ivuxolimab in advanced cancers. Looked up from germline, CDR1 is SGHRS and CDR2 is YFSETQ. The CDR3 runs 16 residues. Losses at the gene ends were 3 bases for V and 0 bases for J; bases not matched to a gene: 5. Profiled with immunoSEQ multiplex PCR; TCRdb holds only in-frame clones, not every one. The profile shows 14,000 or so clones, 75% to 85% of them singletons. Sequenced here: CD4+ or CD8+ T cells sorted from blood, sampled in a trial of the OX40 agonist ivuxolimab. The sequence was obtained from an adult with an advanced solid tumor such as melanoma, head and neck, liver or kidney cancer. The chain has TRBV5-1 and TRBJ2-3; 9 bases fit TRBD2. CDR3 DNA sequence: TGCGCCAGCAGCTCACGGACTAGCGCCAGCACAGATACGCAGTATTTT. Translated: CASSSRTSASTDTQYF.